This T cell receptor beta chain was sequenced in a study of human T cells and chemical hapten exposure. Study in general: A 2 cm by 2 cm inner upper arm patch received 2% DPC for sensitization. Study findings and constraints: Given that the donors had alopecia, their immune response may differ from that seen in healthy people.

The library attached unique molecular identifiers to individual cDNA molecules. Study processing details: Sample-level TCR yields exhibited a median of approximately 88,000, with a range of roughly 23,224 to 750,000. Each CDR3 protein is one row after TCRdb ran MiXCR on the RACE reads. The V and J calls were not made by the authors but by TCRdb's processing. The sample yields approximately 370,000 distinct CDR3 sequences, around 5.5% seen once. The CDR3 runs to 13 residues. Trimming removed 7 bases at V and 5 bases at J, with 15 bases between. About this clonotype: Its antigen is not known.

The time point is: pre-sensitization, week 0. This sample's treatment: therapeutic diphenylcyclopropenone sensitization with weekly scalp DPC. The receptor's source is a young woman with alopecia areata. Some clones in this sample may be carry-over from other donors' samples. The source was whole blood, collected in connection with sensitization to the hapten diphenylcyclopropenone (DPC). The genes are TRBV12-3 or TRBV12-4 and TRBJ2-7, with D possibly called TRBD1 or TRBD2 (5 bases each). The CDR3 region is CASTPGRGHEQYF. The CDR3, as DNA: TGTGCCAGCACCCCGGGAAGGGGTCACGAGCAGTACTTC.